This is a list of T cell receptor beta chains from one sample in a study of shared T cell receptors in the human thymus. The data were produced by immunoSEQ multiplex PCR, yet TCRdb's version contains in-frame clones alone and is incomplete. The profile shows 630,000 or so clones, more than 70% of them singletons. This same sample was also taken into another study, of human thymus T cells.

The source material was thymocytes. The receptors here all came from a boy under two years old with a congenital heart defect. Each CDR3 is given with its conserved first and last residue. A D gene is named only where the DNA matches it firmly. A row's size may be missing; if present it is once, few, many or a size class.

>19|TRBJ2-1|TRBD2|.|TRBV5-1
TGCGCCAGCAGCCTATGCAGTCCGGGACTAGCGGGAGGGCCGGATGAGCAGTTCTTC
CASSLCSPGLAGGPDEQFF
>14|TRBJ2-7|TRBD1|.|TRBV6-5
TGTGCCAGCAGTCTCAGACAGGGGCCCTACGAGCAGTACTTC
CASSLRQGPYEQYF
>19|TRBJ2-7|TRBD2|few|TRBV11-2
TGTGCCAGCAGCTCCCCCGGCGCGGGGGAAACAGGTTTCTCCTACGAGCAGTACTTC
CASSSPGAGETGFSYEQYF
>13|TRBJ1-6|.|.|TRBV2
TGTGCCAGCGGCGACAGCTACGATTCCCCCCTCCACTTT
CASGDSYDSPLHF
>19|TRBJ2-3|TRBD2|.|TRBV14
TGTGCCAGCAGCCCTCGACTAGCGGGGGGACTAAAGAGCACAGATACGCAGTATTTT
CASSPRLAGGLKSTDTQYF
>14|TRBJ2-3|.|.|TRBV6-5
TGTGCCAGCAGTTACTCGGTTGGAGCAGATACGCAGTATTTT
CASSYSVGADTQYF
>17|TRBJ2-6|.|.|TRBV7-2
TGTGCCAGCAGCTTAGACAGGAAGGGCTCTGGGGCCAACGTCCTGACTTTC
CASSLDRKGSGANVLTF
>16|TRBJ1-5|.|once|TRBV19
TGTGCCAGTAGTTCAGGGGCCAGCACCCCAAATCAGCCCCAGCATTTT
CASSSGASTPNQPQHF
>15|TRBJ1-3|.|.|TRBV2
TGTGCCAGCAGCGGGACCGGGGGAACTGGAAACACCATATATTTT
CASSGTGGTGNTIYF
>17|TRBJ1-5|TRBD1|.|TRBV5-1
TGCGCCAGCAGCCCAGGGACAGGGCCAACCGGAAATCAGCCCCAGCATTTT
CASSPGTGPTGNQPQHF
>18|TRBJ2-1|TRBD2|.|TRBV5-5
TGTGCCAGCAGCTCAAAACAACCGGGACTAGCTGACTACAATGAGCAGTTCTTC
CASSSKQPGLADYNEQFF
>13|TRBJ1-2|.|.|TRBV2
TGTGCCAGCAGTGAAGGGACTGCATATGGCTACACCTTC
CASSEGTAYGYTF
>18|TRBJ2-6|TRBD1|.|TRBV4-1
TGCGCCAGCAGCCAGGACAGGGGGCATATCGCTGGGGCCAACGTCCTGACTTTC
CASSQDRGHIAGANVLTF
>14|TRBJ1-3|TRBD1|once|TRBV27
TGTGCCAGCAGTTTAAGCCGACAGGGGAACACCATATATTTT
CASSLSRQGNTIYF
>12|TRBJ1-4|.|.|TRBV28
TGTGCCAGCCTTGACAGGTACGAAAAACTGTTTTTT
CASLDRYEKLFF
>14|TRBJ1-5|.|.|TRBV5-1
TGCGCCAGCAGCTTGGCAGGGGGCAATCAGCCCCAGCATTTT
CASSLAGGNQPQHF
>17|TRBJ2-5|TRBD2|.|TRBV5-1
TGCGCCAGCAGCTTTAGTACGGGACTAGCTACGACAGAGACCCAGTACTTC
CASSFSTGLATTETQYF
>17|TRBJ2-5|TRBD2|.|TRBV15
TGTGCCACCAGCAGGTCAACTCTAGCGGGGGGGCGAGAGACCCAGTACTTC
CATSRSTLAGGRETQYF
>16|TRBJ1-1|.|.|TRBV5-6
TGTGCCAGCAGCTTATGGAACGAGGTAACGGACACTGAAGCTTTCTTT
CASSLWNEVTDTEAFF
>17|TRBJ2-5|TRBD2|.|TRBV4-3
TGCGCCAGCAGCCAATTCGGGGGGACTAGACGCCAAGAGACCCAGTACTTC
CASSQFGGTRRQETQYF
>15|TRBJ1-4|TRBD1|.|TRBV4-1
TGCGCCAGCAGCCAACAACAGGGGTTTAATGAAAAACTGTTTTTT
CASSQQQGFNEKLFF
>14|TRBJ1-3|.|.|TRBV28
TGTGCCAGCAGTCCGCAGACAGGTCGAAACACCATATATTTT
CASSPQTGRNTIYF
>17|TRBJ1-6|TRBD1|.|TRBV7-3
TGTGCCAGCAGCTTAGATGGGAAACAGGGGTCTAATTCACCCCTCCACTTT
CASSLDGKQGSNSPLHF
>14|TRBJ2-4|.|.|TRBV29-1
TGCAGCGGGAAGCTGGGCCAGGGGAAAAACATTCAGTACTTC
CSGKLGQGKNIQYF
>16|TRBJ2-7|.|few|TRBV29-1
TGCAGCGCAACCAATATACAGGGCGTAGACTCCTACGAGCAGTACTTC
CSATNIQGVDSYEQYF
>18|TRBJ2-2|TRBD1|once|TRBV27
TGTGCCAGCAGTTTAAGGCCCAGACAGGGAGCCTACCCCGGGGAGCTGTTTTTT
CASSLRPRQGAYPGELFF